The 27 T cell receptor beta chains reported below all come from one sample, sequenced in a study of OX40 agonist ivuxolimab in advanced cancers. Clones were sequenced by immunoSEQ multiplex PCR, and TCRdb holds only the in-frame ones, with some missing. The data show about 60,000 clones, about nine tenths seen once. The material was CD4+ or CD8+ T cells sorted from blood, obtained in a trial of the OX40 agonist ivuxolimab. These TCRs come from an adult with an advanced solid tumor such as melanoma, head and neck, liver or kidney cancer.

This chain links TRBV4-2 with TRBJ1-1, with D uncertain. CDR3 length equals 13 residues. Trimming removed 2 bases at V and 4 bases at J, with 8 bases between. Germline V gives CDR1 LGHNA, CDR2 YNFKEQ. CDR3 sequence: CASSQRLGTEAFF. The DNA for the CDR3 is TGTGCCAGCAGCCAACGTTTGGGCACTGAAGCTTTCTTT.

This chain uses TRBV7-9 with TRBJ2-1, with D possibly being TRBD2 (6 bases). The germline CDR1 and CDR2 sequences are SEHNR and FQNEAQ (reference sequence). The CDR3 spans 15 residues. Trimming left V 0 bases short and J 7 bases short, with 13 bases between. The CDR3 loop reads CASSLAGGFGNEQFF. The DNA of the CDR3 is TGTGCCAGCAGCTTAGCGGGAGGTTTTGGAAATGAGCAGTTCTTC.

The chain combines TRBV7-9 with TRBJ1-1; unclear D gene. Germline V gene data show CDR1 as SEHNR and CDR2 as FQNEAQ (reference sequence). V dropped 1 base and J dropped 1 base, with 4 bases sitting between them. This CDR3 comprises 13 residues. The CDR3 coding sequence is TGTGCCAGCAGCTTAGTGCAGAACACTGAAGCTTTCTTT. It specifies CASSLVQNTEAFF.

The chain carries TRBV6-5 and TRBJ1-1, with TRBD1 as a possible D gene (6 bases). Germline V gene data show CDR1 as MNHEY and CDR2 as SVGAGI. The V end was cut by 7 bases, the J end by 1 base, with 13 bases between. The CDR3 runs to 14 residues. The CDR3 is CASTPLGANTEAFF. The CDR3 DNA reads TGTGCCAGCACCCCTTTGGGGGCGAACACTGAAGCTTTCTTT.

The rearrangement links TRBV11-3 to TRBJ2-5; maybe TRBD2 (5 bases). V lost 0 bases and J lost 3, with 5 bases in between. Germline lookup yields CDR1 SGHNT and CDR2 YENEEA. This CDR3 has 13 amino acids. CDR3 residues: CASSLEGEETQYF. CDR3 bases: TGTGCCAGCAGCTTAGAGGGAGAAGAGACCCAGTACTTC.

This chain joins TRBV6-5 and TRBJ2-1; possibly TRBD2 for D (7 bases). Germline V gives CDR1 MNHEY, CDR2 SVGAGI. The V gene lost 7 bases and the J gene lost 10 bases, with 17 bases spanning the gap. The CDR3 loop spans 13 amino acids. CDR3 bases: TGTGCCAGCAACGAGGGGGGGTTTCGAGAGCAGTTCTTC. Encoded protein: CASNEGGFREQFF.

The J gene is TRBJ1-1, the V gene TRBV5-1; D remains unclear. The germline V gene encodes CDR1 SGHRS and CDR2 YFSETQ. The CDR3 is 13 residues long. Trimming cost V 2 bases and J 2 bases, with 7 bases left between them. CDR3 region: CASSFESNTEAFF. For the CDR3, the DNA is TGCGCCAGCAGCTTCGAAAGCAACACTGAAGCTTTCTTT.

This clone occurred once. The genes are TRBV7-9 and TRBJ2-1; TRBD2 agrees at 10 bases. This CDR3 is 15 amino acids long. CDR1 and CDR2 (germline): SEHNR, FQNEAQ (reference sequence). Unmatched junction bases numbered 12, after V lost 8 bases and J lost 8 bases. The CDR3 spells CASVLSSGSTDEQFF. The CDR3, as DNA: TGTGCCAGCGTACTATCTAGCGGGAGTACGGATGAGCAGTTCTTC.

V usage is TRBV29-1 and J usage is TRBJ1-1; 9 bases agree with TRBD1. Germline CDR1 SQVTM, CDR2 ANQGSEA. The CDR3 has 12 amino acids. V gave up 5 bases and J gave up 8 bases; unmatched junction bases: 6. The CDR3 DNA sequence: TGCAGCGTTCCAAAAGGACAGGGGGAAGCTTTCTTT. Translating it yields CSVPKGQGEAFF.

CDR3 DNA: TGTGCCAGCAGTGAAAAAAACGACCTCGATTACCCCGATGAGCAGTTCTTC. Its translation is CASSEKNDLDYPDEQFF. The chain is built from TRBV2 and TRBJ2-1, with D unclear. The germline CDR1 and CDR2 sequences are SNHLY and FYNNEI. V was shortened by 2 bases and J by 8 bases, with 22 bases between the two germline ends. The CDR3 consists of 17 residues.

The chain recombines TRBV7-9 with TRBJ1-1; tentatively, D is TRBD1 (6 bases). V lost 5 bases and J lost 5, with 18 bases in between. The CDR3 is made up of 15 amino acids. Germline CDR1 is SEHNR and CDR2 is FQNEAQ (reference sequence). CDR3 nucleotides: TGTGCCAGCAGCAAGAAGGGACACCCGGGGACTGAAGCTTTCTTT. This codes for CASSKKGHPGTEAFF.

The chain uses TRBV4-1 and TRBJ2-7, with D hard to call. This CDR3 contains 13 residues. The germline V gene encodes CDR1 MGHRA and CDR2 YSYEKL. Between the trimmed V and J ends, which lost 3 bases and 5 bases, there was a span of 11 bases. CDR3: CASSQGMGNEQYF. CDR3 in DNA: TGCGCCAGCAGCCAGGGGATGGGAAACGAGCAGTACTTC.

The CDR3 DNA sequence: TGTGCCAGTAGTCCTGCCCGGGCACAATCAGGACAGCCCCAGCATTTT. It yields the protein CASSPARAQSGQPQHF. The chain couples TRBV19 to TRBJ1-5; unclear D gene. V was trimmed by 5 bases and J by 7 bases, leaving 21 bases between them. From germline, CDR1 is LNHDA and CDR2 SQIVND (reference sequence). The CDR3 has 16 amino acids.

The DNA of the CDR3 is TGTGCCAGCAGTTTCCCCGGGACAGAGAAGCAGTTCTTC. Its translation is CASSFPGTEKQFF. The chain links TRBV27 to TRBJ2-1, with 7 bases aligning to TRBD1. The CDR3 has 13 residues. V shed 3 bases and J 11 bases; nucleotides not matched to a gene: 7. The V gene's germline CDR1 is MNHEY and CDR2 SMNVEV (reference sequence).

The rearrangement links TRBV7-9 to TRBJ1-5, with TRBD1 matching over 9 bases. The V segment lost 5 bases and the J segment 4 bases; nucleotides outside the gene matches: 3. Per the germline V gene, CDR1 is SEHNR and CDR2 is FQNEAQ (reference sequence). The length of the CDR3 is 14 residues. The CDR3 nucleotides read TGTGCCAGCAGCCCCGGACAGGGGAATCAGCCCCAGCATTTT. It yields the protein CASSPGQGNQPQHF.

The chain employs TRBV28 and TRBJ2-7; a possible D gene is TRBD1 (6 bases). Trimming pared 6 bases from V and 2 bases from J, leaving 14 bases between. The CDR3 consists of 14 residues. Germline assignment: CDR1 MDHEN and CDR2 SYDVKM. CDR3 region: CASSPLGQTYEQYF. The CDR3 DNA is TGTGCCAGCAGCCCTCTTGGACAGACCTACGAGCAGTACTTC.

This clone appeared once. V gene TRBV28 combines with J gene TRBJ1-4, with unresolved D. Germline V gene lookup returns CDR1 MDHEN and CDR2 SYDVKM. V dropped 2 bases and J dropped 5 bases, with 9 bases sitting between them. The length of the CDR3 is 14 residues. The CDR3 nucleotides read TGTGCCAGCAGTTTAGTAGACGGAAATGAAAAACTGTTTTTT. Amino acid sequence: CASSLVDGNEKLFF.

The chain is built from TRBV6-5 and TRBJ2-1; TRBD2 might be the D (5 bases). CDR3 length: 14 amino acids. V shed 6 bases and J shed 3 bases, with 12 bases lying between them. Germline V gives CDR1 MNHEY, CDR2 SVGAGI. For the CDR3, the DNA is TGTGCCAGCAGGCAGATAGGAGGCTACAATGAGCAGTTCTTC. It specifies CASRQIGGYNEQFF.

The chain joins TRBV19 to TRBJ2-1; TRBD2 agrees at 8 bases. CDR1 LNHDA and CDR2 SQIVND come from the germline V gene (reference sequence). This CDR3 contains 16 residues. V was clipped by 5 bases and J by 0 bases; unmatched bases: 6. The chain's CDR3 is CASSDSGASSYNEQFF. CDR3 nucleotide sequence: TGTGCCAGTAGTGATAGCGGGGCGAGCTCCTACAATGAGCAGTTCTTC.

The chain links TRBV11-2 to TRBJ2-7; D is unresolved. With 2 bases removed from V and 6 bases from J, the gap between germline ends came to 8 bases. Germline V CDR1 and CDR2: SGHAT, FQNNGV. The CDR3 sequence is 12 residues long. Written as DNA, the CDR3 is TGTGCCAGCAGCTTATATGACTCCGAGCAGTACTTC. It codes for CASSLYDSEQYF.

The chain uses TRBV5-4 and TRBJ2-7; the match to TRBD2 covers 11 bases. Looked up from germline, CDR1 is SGHNT and CDR2 is YYREEE (reference sequence). The V gene end was trimmed by 4 bases and the J gene end by 6 bases; junction bases not matched to a gene: 6. CDR3 size: 14 residues. The CDR3: CASSPLAGVPEQYF. The CDR3 DNA sequence: TGTGCCAGCAGCCCACTAGCGGGAGTTCCCGAGCAGTACTTC.

The V gene is TRBV5-1, the J gene TRBJ2-1; 13 positions agree with TRBD2. Trimming removed 4 bases from V and 1 base from J; junction bases left unmatched: 2. Germline CDR1 and CDR2: SGHRS and YFSETQ. This CDR3 contains 16 residues. In nucleotides, the CDR3 is TGCGCCAGCAGCACGGGACTAGCGGGATCCTACAATGAGCAGTTCTTC. This codes for CASSTGLAGSYNEQFF.

The chain combines TRBV14 with TRBJ2-7; 9 bases match TRBD2. The CDR3 runs to 13 residues. The V segment lost 4 bases and the J segment 4 bases; nucleotides outside the gene matches: 2. Germline V gene data show CDR1 as SGHDN and CDR2 as FVKESK. The CDR3, as DNA: TGTGCCAGCAGCCCAGGACTAGCGTACGAGCAGTACGTC. Protein sequence: CASSPGLAYEQYV.

This clone was seen only once. The chain uses TRBV30 and TRBJ2-7; no clear D gene. V lost 2 bases and J lost 4, with 9 bases in between. Looked up from germline, CDR1 is GTSNPN and CDR2 is SVGIG (reference sequence). CDR3 length: 12 residues. CDR3 DNA: TGTGCCTGGAGTCCCTCAAGGTACGAGCAGTACGTC. Its translation: CAWSPSRYEQYV.

The V call is TRBV6-5, the J call TRBJ1-1, with a possible D match to TRBD1 (5 bases). This CDR3 is built from 16 residues. CDR1 and CDR2 from the germline V gene are MNHEY and SVGAGI. Trimming shortened V by 4 bases and J by 4 bases, and 19 bases separated the two germline ends. The CDR3 loop is CASSFRTLKGGTEAFF. The CDR3 DNA follows: TGTGCCAGCAGTTTCAGGACACTCAAGGGAGGCACTGAAGCTTTCTTT.

V is TRBV30 and J is TRBJ2-7; possibly TRBD1 or TRBD2 for D (5 bases each). The V and J ends lost 5 bases and 11 bases respectively, with 16 bases between them. The germline gives CDR1 GTSNPN, CDR2 SVGIG (reference sequence). The CDR3 is made up of 11 amino acids. CDR3 DNA: TGTGCCTGGGGGGGAGTGGAAGGGGAGTACTTC. Amino acid sequence: CAWGGVEGEYF. Full variable domain (outside the CDR3, taken from reference TRBV30 and TRBJ2-7): SQTIHQWPATLVQPVGSPLSLECTVEGTSNPNLYWYRQAAGRGLQLLFYSVGIGQISSEVPQNLSASRPQDRQFILSSKKLLLSDSGFYLCAWGGVEGEYFGPGTRLTVT.

The count of this clone is one. This chain connects TRBV5-8 to TRBJ2-7; tentatively, D is TRBD2 (6 bases). Trimming took off 2 bases at V and 0 bases at J, with 12 bases between the two ends. Germline CDR1 is SGHTS and CDR2 is YDEGEE. The CDR3 contains 15 residues. The DNA of the CDR3 is TGTGCCAGCAGCTTTGAGGCGGGAAGCTCCTACGAGCAGTACGTC. As protein: CASSFEAGSSYEQYV.